The next 19 T cell receptor beta chains were all read from a single sample in a study of T cell repertoires in cytomegalovirus infection. These receptors lack a known antigen. From the reads, TCRdb called clonotypes with MiXCR, one entry per CDR3 protein. The sample consists of around 430,000 distinct CDR3 sequences, more than 40% of them appearing once. The source material was cultured PBMCs, sampled from culture after CMV antigen stimulation. These receptors all stem from a human donor in good health (CMV status not recorded). Some clones in this sample may be carry-over from other donors' samples.

The CDR3: CASSAGTSWEQYF. The CDR3 DNA reads as TGTGCCAGCTCTGCTGGGACGTCTTGGGAGCAGTACTTC. The chain employs TRBV5-4 and TRBJ2-7; the D gene could be TRBD1 or TRBD2 (5 bases each). V gave up 7 bases and J gave up 7 bases, with 18 bases separating them. The CDR3 has 13 residues. From germline, CDR1 is SGHNT and CDR2 YYREEE (reference sequence).

This rearrangement joins TRBV12-3 or TRBV12-4 to TRBJ1-1; 7 bases are a match to TRBD1. The CDR3 loop spans 14 amino acids. V lost 6 bases, J lost 4 bases, and 8 bases stayed unmatched. The CDR3 DNA follows: TGTGCCAGCAGCATACTCCGGGACAGCACTGAAGCTTTCTTT. This translates into CASSILRDSTEAFF.

The V and J genes are TRBV19 and TRBJ2-6; D call uncertain. The CDR3 has 16 residues. Germline loops: CDR1 LNHDA, CDR2 SQIVND (reference sequence). Trimming stripped 3 bases from V and 0 bases from J, with 9 bases between. The chain's CDR3 is CASSINTNSGANVLTF. The DNA of the CDR3 is TGTGCCAGTAGTATTAACACAAACTCTGGGGCCAACGTCCTGACTTTC.

The V gene is TRBV29-1, the J gene TRBJ2-3; 7 bases line up with TRBD1. Germline lookup yields CDR1 SQVTM and CDR2 ANQGSEA. J gave up 3 bases and V 7 bases, and 13 bases lay outside the gene matches. CDR3 length: 15 residues. CDR3 coding DNA: TGCAGCGCTCCCGACCGACAGGGTGGGACAGATACGCAGTATTTT. Its translation is CSAPDRQGGTDTQYF.

The CDR3 nucleotides are TGTGCCAGCGGCGCTAGCGGGTACTACGAGCAGTACTTC. Translating it yields CASGASGYYEQYF. J is TRBJ2-7 and V is TRBV6-2 or TRBV6-3, with 8 bases that match TRBD2. CDR3 size: 13 residues. Germline trimming cut 8 bases from V and 3 bases from J; bases unmatched to any gene: 6. The V gene's germline CDR1 is MNHEY and CDR2 SVGEGT.

At least ten counts were recorded for this clonotype. The chain uses TRBV7-6 and TRBJ2-3; D is undetermined. The germline V gene has CDR1 SGHVS and CDR2 FNYEAQ. The CDR3 runs to 14 residues. Trimming cost V 2 bases and J 0 bases, with 6 bases left between them. CDR3 bases: TGTGCCAGCAGCTTATACTCTAGCACAGATACGCAGTATTTT. It codes for CASSLYSSTDTQYF.

The V gene is TRBV19, the J gene TRBJ1-2; D gene uncertain. Deletions cut 5 bases from V and 6 bases from J, with 7 bases between. The CDR3 has 11 residues. Germline CDR1 reads LNHDA; CDR2 reads SQIVND (reference sequence). As DNA, the CDR3 is TGTGCCAGTAGTTGGGCAGATGGCTACACCTTC. Protein: CASSWADGYTF.

This clonotype was found a few times. The chain recombines TRBV12-3 or TRBV12-4 with TRBJ2-1; 7 bases match TRBD2. V gave up 6 bases and J gave up 3 bases; unmatched junction bases: 8. CDR3 size: 15 residues. The CDR3: CASRGGRGDYNEQFF. CDR3 coding DNA: TGTGCCAGCAGAGGAGGGAGGGGAGACTACAATGAGCAGTTCTTC.

V is TRBV10-2 and J is TRBJ1-6; no clear D gene. Per the germline V gene, CDR1 is WSHSY and CDR2 is SAAADI. The CDR3 contains 15 residues. The V end was cut by 5 bases, the J end by 6 bases, with 14 bases between. Written as DNA, the CDR3 is TGCGCCAGCAGTCTAGGGAGACCCCCTAATTCACCCCTCCACTTT. Translated: CASSLGRPPNSPLHF.

This rearrangement joins TRBV19 to TRBJ1-1; D possibly corresponds to TRBD1 (6 bases). Germline loops: CDR1 LNHDA, CDR2 SQIVND (reference sequence). The CDR3 has 12 amino acids. Between the trimmed V and J ends, which lost 10 bases and 4 bases, there was a span of 13 bases. CDR3 sequence (DNA): TGTGCCACTCGCCGGGGGCCCACTGAAGCTTTCTTT. Protein: CATRRGPTEAFF.

Ten or more counts support this clonotype. J is TRBJ2-1 and V is TRBV20-1; D tentatively reads TRBD1 or TRBD2 (5 bases each). The CDR3 runs to 14 residues. The V end lost 5 bases, the J end lost 0 bases, and 11 bases lay between the germline ends. Looked up from germline, CDR1 is DFQATT and CDR2 is SNEGSKA (reference sequence). CDR3 in amino acids: CSAARGSSYNEQFF. The CDR3 nucleotides read TGCAGTGCTGCTCGGGGCAGCTCCTACAATGAGCAGTTCTTC.

The sample holds many counts of this clonotype. The genes are TRBV7-2 and TRBJ2-5, with TRBD2 identical over 7 bases. After removal of 2 bases from V and 1 base from J, the junction contained 7 bases not matched to a gene. Per germline, CDR1 SGHTA and CDR2 FQGNSA. This CDR3 spans 16 amino acids. CDR3 sequence reads: CASSLWGGISQETQYF. In nucleotides, the CDR3 is TGTGCCAGCAGCTTATGGGGGGGGATCTCCCAAGAGACCCAGTACTTC. Full variable domain (missing parts from reference TRBV7-2 and TRBJ2-5): GAGVSQSPSNKVTEKGKDVELRCDPISGHTALYWYRQSLGQGLEFLIYFQGNSAPDKSGLPSDRFSAERTGGSVSTLTIQRTQQEDSAVYLCASSLWGGISQETQYFGPGTRLLVL.

The chain has TRBV6-2 or TRBV6-3 and TRBJ2-3, with D hard to call. V lost 2 bases and J lost 5, with 20 bases in between. The CDR3 extends over 17 amino acids. In germline, CDR1 is MNHEY, CDR2 SVGEGT. The CDR3 DNA sequence: TGTGCCAGCAGTTACCGGTCTGCTAGTCGATGGGGAGATACGCAGTATTTT. Translating it yields CASSYRSASRWGDTQYF.

The chain employs TRBV5-1 and TRBJ2-7; the D gene is possibly TRBD1 (6 bases). The CDR3 totals 14 residues. Germline loops: CDR1 SGHRS, CDR2 YFSETQ. Deletions cut 4 bases from V and 6 bases from J, with 17 bases between. The CDR3 is CASSGVQGNSEQYF. The CDR3 coding sequence is TGCGCCAGCAGCGGCGTACAGGGTAACTCCGAGCAGTACTTC.

In its sample, this clonotype was seen a few times. The chain combines TRBV7-8 with TRBJ2-1; 11 positions match TRBD2. The CDR3 covers 16 residues. V trimming: 5 bases; J trimming: 9 bases; junction bases outside the gene matches: 12. From germline, CDR1 is SGHVS and CDR2 FQNEAQ. CDR3 bases: TGTGCCAGCAGCACCCGCATACTAGCGGGAGATCTTGAGCAGTTCTTC. Protein: CASSTRILAGDLEQFF.

This chain connects TRBV25-1 to TRBJ2-2, with D possibly being TRBD2 (5 bases). V was pared by 7 bases and J by 2 bases, with 26 bases between. Germline assignment: CDR1 MGHDK and CDR2 SYGVNS. The CDR3 sequence is 19 residues long. The chain's CDR3 is CASNPTRGKSGRNTGELFF. In nucleotides, the CDR3 is TGTGCCAGCAACCCCACCCGGGGTAAGTCGGGCCGAAACACCGGGGAGCTGTTTTTT.

The chain joins TRBV6-1 to TRBJ2-3; the match to TRBD2 covers 8 bases. The germline gives CDR1 MNHNS, CDR2 SASEGT. This CDR3 is built from 14 residues. The V gene end was trimmed by 4 bases and the J gene end by 5 bases; junction bases not matched to a gene: 5. The CDR3 bases are TGTGCCAGCAGTGGGGGACTAGAAATAGATACGCAGTATTTT. This translates into CASSGGLEIDTQYF.

J is TRBJ2-1 and V is TRBV11-2, with D maybe TRBD2 (5 bases). This CDR3 has 11 residues. CDR1 is SGHAT and CDR2 is FQNNGV in the germline V gene. CDR3 in amino acids: CVSGSYNEQFF. The CDR3 DNA reads TGTGTGAGCGGTTCCTACAATGAGCAGTTCTTC.

This chain joins TRBV2 and TRBJ1-2, with D uncertain. Germline CDR1 is SNHLY and CDR2 is FYNNEI. This CDR3 is 13 amino acids long. The V end was cut by 4 bases, the J end by 1 base, with 7 bases between. The CDR3 nucleotides are TGTGCCAGCAGTGGCGACGATAACTATGGCTACACCTTC. Amino acid sequence: CASSGDDNYGYTF.